In this sample, the clone carrying this T cell receptor beta chain turned up a few times. The data originate from a study of early T cells in non-severe SARS-CoV-2 infection. There are 12 residues in the CDR3. Looked up from germline, CDR1 is SGHVS and CDR2 is FQNEAQ. V was trimmed by 2 bases and J by 7 bases, leaving 7 bases between them. TCRdb re-called the 5' RACE reads with MiXCR, one entry per CDR3 protein. The sample includes around 60,000 distinct CDR3 sequences, 13% of them seen just once. The TCR sequence derives from an adult who was a healthcare worker with PCR-confirmed SARS-CoV-2 infection or an uninfected control (not recorded which). This chain joins TRBV7-8 and TRBJ2-3; D uncertain. Sequencing used whole blood. CDR3 amino acids: CASSLLAYTQYF. The CDR3 DNA reads TGTGCCAGCAGCTTATTGGCCTATACGCAGTATTTT.